One sample yielded the 2 T cell receptor beta chains listed below, sequenced in a study of cytomegalovirus exposure and HLA in healthy donors. Researchers ran the PCR with 60 Vbeta and 13 Jbeta primers. The method was immunoSEQ multiplex PCR; TCRdb's version includes in-frame clones alone and lacks a portion of them. The table has some 76,000 clones, approximately 88% seen once. Sequencing was done on a sample of PBMCs. The receptor source for this set is a woman aged 50 to 65 in good health and CMV-seronegative.

This sequence joins TRBV7-3 and TRBJ2-3; 8 bases map to TRBD2. The CDR3 has 15 residues. V was clipped by 5 bases and J by 4 bases; unmatched bases: 8. From germline, CDR1 is SGHTA and CDR2 FQGTGA. CDR3: CASSRSGTRADTQYF. The CDR3 nucleotides read TGTGCCAGCAGCCGAAGTGGGACTAGGGCAGATACGCAGTATTTT. Full variable domain (outside the CDR3, taken from reference TRBV7-3 and TRBJ2-3): GAGVSQTPSNKVTEKGKYVELRCDPISGHTALYWYRQSLGQGPEFLIYFQGTGAADDSGLPNDRFFAVRPEGSVSTLKIQRTERGDSAVYLCASSRSGTRADTQYFGPGTRLTVL.

This clone was seen a single time. This chain links TRBV13 with TRBJ2-1; the D gene is possibly TRBD2 (5 bases). CDR1 and CDR2 from the germline V gene are PRHDT and FYEKMQ (reference sequence). This CDR3 has 13 amino acids. The V gene lost 2 bases and the J gene lost 3 bases, with 5 bases spanning the gap. The CDR3, as DNA: TGTGCCAGCAGCTTACGGGGCTACAATGAGCAGTTCTTC. Translation: CASSLRGYNEQFF.